One and the same sample provided the 20 T cell receptor beta chains below, sequenced in a study of T cells in women clearing cervical HPV infection. TCRdb keeps only in-frame clones here, not all; method: immunoSEQ multiplex PCR. This sample's clone table lists tens of thousands of clones. Source material: blood buffy coat. All receptors derive from a woman between 18 and 75 years old with a cervical HPV16 infection that either progressed to CIN3+ or cleared (not recorded which).

Comments on this clone: With the read ending 3 residues before the CDR3 end, the germline J gene is used to fill in that end. V and J are TRBV30 and TRBJ2-2; tentative D call: TRBD2 (6 bases). This CDR3 region has 12 residues. Germline CDR1 is GTSNPN and CDR2 is SVGIG (reference sequence). V dropped 4 bases and J dropped 6 bases, with 9 bases sitting between them. CDR3 bases read: TGTGCCTGGAAAGGGGAGGCCGGGGAG. Encoded protein: CAWKGEAGE. The whole CDR3 region reads CAWKGEAGELFF.

The sequenced part of the CDR3 DNA is TGCGCCAGCACCGGGGACTGGAACTATGGC. Residues: CASTGDWNYG. The full CDR3 protein reads CASTGDWNYGYTF. The chain combines TRBV5-1 with TRBJ1-2; the D gene is possibly TRBD1 (5 bases). The read ends 3 residues shy of where the CDR3 ends; the end is completed using the germline J gene. V lost 6 bases and J 2 bases, leaving 11 bases between the germline ends. CDR1 is SGHRS, CDR2 YFSETQ, per germline. The CDR3 loop spans 13 amino acids.

As to this clone: The CDR3 is cut off 3 residues early in the read; its end comes from the germline J gene. J is TRBJ2-1 and V is TRBV20-1, with 11 bases matching TRBD2. The V segment lost 1 base and the J segment 4 bases; nucleotides outside the gene matches: 9. Germline values: CDR1 DFQATT, CDR2 SNEGSKA (reference sequence). The CDR3 runs to 17 residues. CDR3 residues: CSARAPLGLADYNEQFF. CDR3 DNA (partial): TGCAGTGCTAGAGCTCCCTTGGGACTAGCGGATTACAATGAG.

Of note for this clone: Read sequence stops 3 residues before the CDR3 end, and the germline J gene provides the missing end. The chain joins TRBV18 to TRBJ2-5; D is unclear. The CDR3 is 14 residues long. V lost 2 bases, J lost 0 bases, and 7 bases lay in between. CDR1 and CDR2 (germline): KGHSH, LQKENI. The chain's CDR3 is CASSPMGNQETQYF. Partial CDR3 DNA: TGTGCCAGCTCACCAATGGGCAACCAAGAGACC.

A word on this clone: The CDR3 is cut off 3 residues early in the read; its end comes from the germline J gene. This chain connects TRBV20-1 to TRBJ2-7; 10 nucleotides line up with TRBD1. CDR3 length: 14 residues. Trimming cost V 3 bases and J 6 bases; bases outside gene matches: 8. From germline, CDR1 is DFQATT and CDR2 SNEGSKA (reference sequence). CDR3 residues: CSASGTGAMSEQYF. The sequenced CDR3 bases are TGCAGTGCTAGTGGGACAGGGGCAATGTCCGAG.

For this clone: The CDR3 end lies 3 residues beyond the end of the read and is filled in from the germline J gene. The rearrangement links TRBV5-1 to TRBJ1-4; D gene uncertain. Germline CDR1 and CDR2: SGHRS and YFSETQ. V was cut by 2 bases and J by 2 bases, with 7 bases left in between. This CDR3 comprises 14 residues. The DNA read from the CDR3 is TGCGCCAGCAGCTTCTTCAGTACTAATGAAAAA. Translation: CASSFFSTNEK. The whole CDR3 sequence reads CASSFFSTNEKLFF.

Its frequency marks this clone as medium-sized (0.01 to 0.1%). Read data end 3 residues before the CDR3 end; the end is taken from the germline J gene. V gene TRBV29-1 combines with J gene TRBJ2-3; tentative D call: TRBD2 (5 bases). Per the germline V gene, CDR1 is SQVTM and CDR2 is ANQGSEA. The CDR3 loop spans 16 amino acids. V lost 7 bases, J lost 3 bases, and 23 bases lay in between. The CDR3 bases that were read are TGCAGCGCCGTCAAGGTGGCGGGTAGTTTGACAGATACG. It encodes CSAVKVAGSLTDT. The CDR3, in full, reads CSAVKVAGSLTDTQYF.

On this clone itself: The sequence runs out 3 residues before the end of the CDR3; the remainder is reconstructed from the germline J gene. V is TRBV5-1 and J is TRBJ2-2; D ambiguous. CDR1 is SGHRS, CDR2 YFSETQ, per germline. The length of the CDR3 is 15 residues. CDR3 in amino acids: CASSLARKPYEKLFF. CDR3 DNA, as far as it was read: TGCGCCAGCAGCTTGGCCCGCAAACCCTATGAAAAG. Supplemented by reference TRBV5-1 and TRBJ2-2, the full variable domain reads KAGVTQTPRYLIKTRGQQVTLSCSPISGHRSVSWYQQTPGQGLQFLFEYFSETQRNKGNFPGRFSGRQFSNSRSEMNVSTLELGDSALYLCASSLARKPYEKLFFGEGSRLTVL.

As for this clone: The CDR3 end is not reached by the read, which stops 3 residues before it; the germline J gene fills it in. This rearrangement joins TRBV4-1 to TRBJ2-5; no definite D call. This CDR3 contains 13 residues. Trimming removed 2 bases from V and 2 bases from J, with 6 bases in between. Germline lookup yields CDR1 MGHRA and CDR2 YSYEKL. The CDR3 protein is CASSQTPQETQYF. CDR3 DNA (partial): TGCGCCAGCAGCCAAACTCCTCAAGAGACC.

Note on this clone: With the read ending 3 residues before the CDR3 end, the germline J gene is used to fill in that end. J is TRBJ2-7 and V is TRBV9, with D tentatively TRBD2 (5 bases). Trimming took off 2 bases at V and 0 bases at J, with 9 bases between the two ends. Per germline, CDR1 SGDLS and CDR2 YYNGEE. CDR3 size: 14 residues. The part of the CDR3 DNA that was read is TGTGCCAGCAGCGTCGGCCTAGCCTCCTACGAG. It translates to CASSVGLASYE. From start to end, the CDR3 is CASSVGLASYEQYF.

To note about this clone: The observed sequence ends 3 residues before the CDR3 terminus, with the missing tail filled in from the germline J gene. The rearrangement uses TRBV13 and TRBJ2-7, with 8 nucleotides matching TRBD2. The germline CDR1 and CDR2 sequences are PRHDT and FYEKMQ (reference sequence). The CDR3 has 14 amino acids. The junction had 9 bases not matched to a gene; V was cut back by 7 bases and J by 4 bases. The CDR3 protein is CASTHAGGKYEQYF. The DNA read from the CDR3 is TGTGCCAGCACCCATGCGGGGGGCAAGTACGAG.

To note about this clone: The read comes to an end 3 residues before the CDR3 does, leaving the germline J gene to fill in the end. This rearrangement joins TRBV5-3 to TRBJ2-5, with D perhaps TRBD1 or TRBD2 (6 bases each). TRBV5-3 counts as an open reading frame of uncertain function. The CDR3 sequence is 14 residues long. Deletions cut 3 bases from V and 4 bases from J, with 13 bases between. The covered CDR3 bases are TGTGCCAGAAGCTGCGACAGGAGGGTAGAGACC. It is translated as CARSCDRRVET. The whole CDR3 sequence is CARSCDRRVETQYF.

For this clone: The read falls 3 residues short of the CDR3 end, and the missing part is taken from the germline J gene. The chain uses TRBV6-2 or TRBV6-3 and TRBJ2-2; weak D call: TRBD2 (5 bases). This CDR3 has 16 residues. Germline V gene sequence: CDR1 MNHEY, CDR2 SVGEGT. V lost 7 bases, J lost 2 bases, and 17 bases lay in between. CDR3 amino acids: CASTYAGRSNTGELFF. The sequenced part of the CDR3 DNA is TGTGCCAGCACCTACGCGGGCCGGTCAAACACCGGGGAG.

As for this clone: The read halts 3 residues ahead of the CDR3 end, with the missing end drawn from the germline J gene. This rearrangement joins TRBV2 to TRBJ1-5, with 9 positions matching TRBD1. Trimming cost V 4 bases and J 6 bases; bases outside gene matches: 4. The CDR3 sequence is 14 residues long. The germline CDR1 and CDR2 sequences are SNHLY and FYNNEI. Here the CDR3 reads CASSGGQGGQPQHF. CDR3 DNA (partial): TGTGCCAGCAGTGGGGGACAGGGTGGTCAGCCC.

As concerns this clone: Read coverage stops 3 residues before the CDR3 terminus; the germline J gene supplies the remainder. This chain connects TRBV19 to TRBJ1-2; 10 bases fit TRBD1. Germline V gene sequence: CDR1 LNHDA, CDR2 SQIVND (reference sequence). This CDR3 has 15 residues. The part of the CDR3 DNA that was read is TGTGCCAGTAACGGGGGATGGACAGGGGGTAGGGGC. Translated: CASNGGWTGGRG. The entire CDR3 reads CASNGGWTGGRGYTF.

Points on this clone: The read ends 3 residues before the CDR3 terminus; that terminus is restored from the germline J gene. The chain has TRBV12-3 or TRBV12-4 and TRBJ2-1, with TRBD2 matching 7 bases. CDR3 length equals 12 residues. V gave up 5 bases and J gave up 7 bases; unmatched junction bases: 2. The CDR3 bases that were read are TGTGCCAGCAGTCGTAGCGGGAATGAG. It encodes CASSRSGNE. The full CDR3 is CASSRSGNEQFF.

About this clone: The DNA ends 3 residues before the CDR3 does, and the rest of the CDR3 is filled in from the germline J gene. The V and J genes are TRBV5-4 and TRBJ2-1; 10 bases are shared with TRBD2. J gave up 4 bases and V 4 bases, and 5 bases lay outside the gene matches. The CDR3 totals 15 residues. Germline V CDR1 and CDR2: SGHNT, YYREEE (reference sequence). CDR3: CASSHATSGYNEQFF. The sequenced part of the CDR3 DNA is TGTGCCAGCAGCCACGCGACTAGCGGGTACAATGAG.

Concerning this clone: The read terminates 3 residues before the CDR3 end, so the remaining end is supplied by the germline J gene. This rearrangement joins TRBV7-3 to TRBJ1-1, with D possibly TRBD1 on 5 matching bases. This CDR3 has 14 amino acids. V was trimmed by 5 bases and J by 1 base, leaving 11 bases between them. The germline gives CDR1 SGHTA, CDR2 FQGTGA. The CDR3 is CASSPDRRNTEAFF. CDR3 bases read: TGTGCCAGCAGCCCCGACAGACGGAACACTGAA.

The covered CDR3 bases are TGTGCCAGCAGCCTCGGGGGGCCCACAGATACG. It is translated as CASSLGGPTDT. The complete CDR3 reads CASSLGGPTDTQYF. This rearrangement joins TRBV7-3 to TRBJ2-3, with D tentatively TRBD2 (7 bases). Read sequence stops 3 residues before the CDR3 end, and the germline J gene provides the missing end. V was clipped by 5 bases and J by 2 bases, with 11 bases between them. Germline V CDR1 and CDR2: SGHTA, FQGTGA. The CDR3 is 14 residues long.

With respect to this clone: The read stops 3 residues short of the end of the CDR3; the missing end is completed from the germline J gene. The J gene is TRBJ1-1, the V gene TRBV19; D may be TRBD1 (6 bases). From germline, CDR1 is LNHDA and CDR2 SQIVND (reference sequence). CDR3 length: 13 amino acids. V lost 6 bases and J 1 base, leaving 9 bases between the germline ends. Partial CDR3 DNA: TGTGCCAGTAGAAGGACAGAGAACACTGAA. Translation: CASRRTENTE. In full, the CDR3 reads CASRRTENTEAFF.